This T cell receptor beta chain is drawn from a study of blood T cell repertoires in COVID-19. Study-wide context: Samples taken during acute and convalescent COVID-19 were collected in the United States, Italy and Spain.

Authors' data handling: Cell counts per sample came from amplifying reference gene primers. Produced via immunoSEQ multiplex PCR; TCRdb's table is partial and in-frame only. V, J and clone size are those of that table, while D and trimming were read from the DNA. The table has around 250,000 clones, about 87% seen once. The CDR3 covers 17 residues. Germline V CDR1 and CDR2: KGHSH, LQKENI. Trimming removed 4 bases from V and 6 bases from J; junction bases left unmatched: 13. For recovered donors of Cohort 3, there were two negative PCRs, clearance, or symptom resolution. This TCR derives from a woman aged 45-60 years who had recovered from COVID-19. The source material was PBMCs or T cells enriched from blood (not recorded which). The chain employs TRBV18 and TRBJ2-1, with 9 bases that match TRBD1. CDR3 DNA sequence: TGTGCCAGCTCACAAACGCCGGGACAGGGTCGACTCAATGAGCAGTTCTTC. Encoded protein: CASSQTPGQGRLNEQFF.